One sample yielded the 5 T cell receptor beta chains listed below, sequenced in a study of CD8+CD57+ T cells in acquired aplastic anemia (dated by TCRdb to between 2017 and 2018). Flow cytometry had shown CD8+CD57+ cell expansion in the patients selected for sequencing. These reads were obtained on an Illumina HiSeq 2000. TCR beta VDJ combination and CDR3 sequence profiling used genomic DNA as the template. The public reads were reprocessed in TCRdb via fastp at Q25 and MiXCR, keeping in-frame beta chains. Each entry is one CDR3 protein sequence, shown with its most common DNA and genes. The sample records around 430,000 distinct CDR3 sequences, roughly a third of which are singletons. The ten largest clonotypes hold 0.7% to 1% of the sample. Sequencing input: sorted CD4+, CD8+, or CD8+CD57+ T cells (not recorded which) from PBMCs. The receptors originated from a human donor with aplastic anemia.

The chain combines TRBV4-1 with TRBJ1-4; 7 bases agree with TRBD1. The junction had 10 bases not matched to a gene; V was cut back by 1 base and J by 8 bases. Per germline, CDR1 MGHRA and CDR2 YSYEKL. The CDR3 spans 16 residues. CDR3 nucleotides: TGCGCCAGCAGCCAAGCTGTTACAGGGGAGGACGAAAAACTGTTTTTT. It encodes CASSQAVTGEDEKLFF.

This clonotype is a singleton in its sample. The chain's CDR3 is CASSTGANPSYEQYF. The CDR3 DNA sequence: TGTGCCAGCAGTACAGGGGCCAACCCTTCCTACGAGCAGTACTTC. J is TRBJ2-7 and V is TRBV6-1; 7 nucleotides line up with TRBD1. CDR3 length: 15 residues. The junction had 8 bases not matched to a gene; V was cut back by 5 bases and J by 1 base. CDR1 MNHNS and CDR2 SASEGT come from the germline V gene.

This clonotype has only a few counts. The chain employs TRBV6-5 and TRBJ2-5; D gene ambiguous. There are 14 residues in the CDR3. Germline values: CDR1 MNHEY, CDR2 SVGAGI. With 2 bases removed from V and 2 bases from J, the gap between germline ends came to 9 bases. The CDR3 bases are TGTGCCAGCAGTTACGTGGGCGGTCAAGAGACCCAGTACTTC. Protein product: CASSYVGGQETQYF.

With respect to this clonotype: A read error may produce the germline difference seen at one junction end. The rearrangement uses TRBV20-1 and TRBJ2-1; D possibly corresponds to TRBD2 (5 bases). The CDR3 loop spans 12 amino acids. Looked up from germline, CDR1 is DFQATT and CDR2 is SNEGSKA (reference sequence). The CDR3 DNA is TGCAGTGCTGCCGTTTCCGGGGATGAGCAGTCCTTC. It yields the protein CSAAVSGDEQSF.

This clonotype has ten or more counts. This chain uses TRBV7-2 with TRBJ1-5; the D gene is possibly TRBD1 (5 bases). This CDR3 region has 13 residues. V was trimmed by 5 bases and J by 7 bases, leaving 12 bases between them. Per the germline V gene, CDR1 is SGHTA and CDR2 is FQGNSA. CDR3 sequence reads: CASSQTRDQPQHF. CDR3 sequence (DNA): TGTGCCAGCAGCCAGACGAGGGACCAGCCCCAGCATTTT.